Shown below are 25 T cell receptor beta chains from a single sample sequenced in a study of cytomegalovirus exposure and HLA in healthy donors. Assay used: immunoSEQ multiplex PCR; TCRdb lists only in-frame clones, some missing. The top ten hold around 6.7% of the sample, which has under 200,000 clones, more than 75% seen once. The sequenced material came from PBMCs. The receptors derive from a man aged 18-30 years in good health and CMV-seropositive.

The rearrangement uses TRBV27 and TRBJ1-4; D call uncertain. This CDR3 contains 15 residues. The germline V gene encodes CDR1 MNHEY and CDR2 SMNVEV (reference sequence). Trimming shortened V by 6 bases and J by 4 bases, and 15 bases separated the two germline ends. The CDR3 nucleotides are TGTGCCAGCAGCCCACGAGCAGGCCTTAATGAAAAACTGTTTTTT. This translates into CASSPRAGLNEKLFF.

The rearrangement uses TRBV6-5 and TRBJ2-7; D ambiguous. The V end was cut by 6 bases, the J end by 6 bases, with 12 bases between. CDR1 and CDR2 (germline): MNHEY, SVGAGI. This CDR3 is 12 amino acids long. The CDR3 DNA reads as TGTGCCAGCAGCAACCGCGGCCGCGAGCAGTACTTC. It yields the protein CASSNRGREQYF.

The rearrangement links TRBV7-9 to TRBJ2-7; D perhaps matches TRBD1 (6 bases). This CDR3 contains 17 residues. Deletions cut 4 bases from V and 3 bases from J, with 22 bases between. Germline loops: CDR1 SEHNR, CDR2 FQNEAQ (reference sequence). The CDR3 nucleotides read TGTGCCAGCAGCTCCGGCCTCGGTAGGACAGCAAACTACGAGCAGTACTTC. It codes for CASSSGLGRTANYEQYF.

CDR3 loop: CASSAQGLPEAFF. CDR3 in DNA: TGTGCCAGCAGTGCACAGGGCCTCCCTGAAGCTTTCTTT. The chain uses TRBV25-1 and TRBJ1-1; D may be TRBD1 (6 bases). The germline gives CDR1 MGHDK, CDR2 SYGVNS. This CDR3 is built from 13 residues. The germline V and J ends were trimmed by 4 bases and 6 bases, with 12 bases remaining between them.

The chain recombines TRBV19 with TRBJ2-7; 10 bases map to TRBD2. There are 16 residues in the CDR3. V lost 2 bases to trimming and J lost 1 base; unmatched junction nucleotides: 5. CDR1 is LNHDA, CDR2 SQIVND, per germline (reference sequence). CDR3 coding DNA: TGTGCCAGTAGTATAAACCCTAGCGGGAGTTCCTACGAGCAGTACTTC. It encodes CASSINPSGSSYEQYF.

In DNA, the CDR3 is TGTGCCAGCAGTTACTCGGACAGCTACAATGAGCAGTTCTTC. Its protein is CASSYSDSYNEQFF. The V and J genes are TRBV6-5 and TRBJ2-1; TRBD1 is a possible D gene (6 bases). Trimming removed 0 bases from V and 3 bases from J, with 6 bases in between. The CDR3 length is 14 residues. Per germline, CDR1 MNHEY and CDR2 SVGAGI.

V is TRBV30 and J is TRBJ2-3; TRBD2 aligns across 7 bases. The CDR3 extends over 15 amino acids. The germline V gene encodes CDR1 GTSNPN and CDR2 SVGIG (reference sequence). With 4 bases clipped from V and 1 base from J, the junction kept 8 bases outside the gene matches. The CDR3 loop reads CAWTLGLAGTDTQYF. CDR3 nucleotide sequence: TGTGCCTGGACCTTGGGGCTAGCGGGCACAGATACGCAGTATTTT.

The chain is built from TRBV19 and TRBJ1-5, with 7 nucleotides matching TRBD1. The CDR3 covers 16 residues. V dropped 2 bases and J dropped 0; count of bases not matched to a gene: 4. CDR1 and CDR2 from the germline V gene are LNHDA and SQIVND (reference sequence). This chain's CDR3 is CASSITAGGSNQPQHF. DNA for the CDR3: TGTGCCAGTAGTATAACGGCAGGGGGTAGCAATCAGCCCCAGCATTTT.

This chain links TRBV7-3 with TRBJ2-3; tentative D call: TRBD2 (6 bases). Per the germline V gene, CDR1 is SGHTA and CDR2 is FQGTGA. This CDR3 region has 14 residues. Deletions cut 9 bases from V and 2 bases from J, with 15 bases between. This chain's CDR3 is CARRLACPTDTQYF. The CDR3 DNA sequence: TGTGCCAGGCGGCTAGCGTGTCCCACAGATACGCAGTATTTT.

The gene calls are TRBV2 and TRBJ2-1; 15 positions match TRBD2. J lost 7 bases, V lost 3 bases, and 4 bases had no gene match. CDR1 is SNHLY, CDR2 FYNNEI, per germline. CDR3 length equals 16 residues. CDR3 coding DNA: TGTGCCAGCAGTGACACCGGGACTAGCGGGAGGAATGAGCAGTTCTTC. Translation: CASSDTGTSGRNEQFF.

The J gene is TRBJ2-1, the V gene TRBV28, with D possibly TRBD2 on 6 matching bases. CDR3 length equals 16 residues. Looked up from germline, CDR1 is MDHEN and CDR2 is SYDVKM. V dropped 5 bases and J dropped 4 bases, with 18 bases sitting between them. CDR3 loop: CASSTTGTGGYNEQFF. CDR3 bases: TGTGCCAGCAGTACTACCGGGACTGGGGGATACAATGAGCAGTTCTTC.

The genes are TRBV4-2 and TRBJ2-7; 11 bases fit TRBD2. Germline V gene data show CDR1 as LGHNA and CDR2 as YNFKEQ. This CDR3 spans 16 amino acids. Trimming cost V 0 bases and J 3 bases; bases outside gene matches: 4. CDR3 coding DNA: TGTGCCAGCAGCCAAGAGGGACTAGCGGAGCGCTACGAGCAGTACTTC. It yields the protein CASSQEGLAERYEQYF.

This chain joins TRBV28 and TRBJ1-1; D remains ambiguous. The CDR3 runs 17 residues. In germline, CDR1 is MDHEN, CDR2 SYDVKM. Trimming took off 7 bases at V and 2 bases at J, with 23 bases between the two ends. The DNA of the CDR3 is TGTGCCAGCACCGCGCTCGTCGGGTTATACCTAAACACTGAAGCTTTCTTT. Encoded protein: CASTALVGLYLNTEAFF.

The rearrangement uses TRBV6-1 and TRBJ2-1, with TRBD1 matching 7 bases. Germline CDR1 MNHNS, CDR2 SASEGT. Trimming at V came to 2 bases and at J to 9 bases, leaving 10 bases not matched to a gene. CDR3 size: 15 residues. The CDR3 spells CASSERLTGPLEQFF. In DNA, the CDR3 is TGTGCCAGCAGTGAAAGGTTGACAGGGCCCCTTGAGCAGTTCTTC.

The chain's CDR3 is CASSARDSPNTGELFF. In nucleotides, the CDR3 is TGTGCCAGCAGCGCGAGGGACTCCCCGAACACCGGGGAGCTGTTTTTT. The chain carries TRBV7-3 and TRBJ2-2, with D possibly matching TRBD2 (6 bases). Germline V gene sequence: CDR1 SGHTA, CDR2 FQGTGA. V shed 5 bases and J shed 0 bases, with 13 bases lying between them. The CDR3 extends over 16 amino acids.

This chain uses TRBV9 with TRBJ2-1; possibly TRBD1 for D (6 bases). CDR1 is SGDLS, CDR2 YYNGEE, per germline. The V end was cut by 4 bases, the J end by 9 bases, with 17 bases between. CDR3 length equals 14 residues. The CDR3 protein is CASSTWTVRGEQFF. The CDR3 DNA sequence: TGTGCCAGCAGCACCTGGACAGTCCGGGGTGAGCAGTTCTTC.

This clone is a singleton in its sample. The rearrangement links TRBV11-3 to TRBJ2-1, with 9 positions matching TRBD1. The germline V gene has CDR1 SGHNT and CDR2 YENEEA. The length of the CDR3 is 14 residues. V lost 1 base, J lost 10 bases, and 5 bases stayed unmatched. CDR3: CASSLGQGVAEQFF. DNA for the CDR3: TGTGCCAGCAGCTTAGGACAGGGGGTCGCGGAGCAGTTCTTC.

The V call is TRBV19, the J call TRBJ1-2; the D is unclear. The ends were cut back, 10 bases at V and 2 bases at J, with 17 bases in the middle. CDR1 LNHDA and CDR2 SQIVND come from the germline V gene (reference sequence). This CDR3 region has 14 residues. CDR3 nucleotide sequence: TGTGCCACCTCGAAGGAGCATAGGAACTATGGCTACACCTTC. Translation gives CATSKEHRNYGYTF.

The chain uses TRBV27 and TRBJ2-7, with TRBD2 matching over 7 bases. V trimming: 3 bases; J trimming: 1 base; junction bases outside the gene matches: 6. The CDR3 consists of 15 residues. Germline V gene lookup returns CDR1 MNHEY and CDR2 SMNVEV (reference sequence). In nucleotides, the CDR3 is TGTGCCAGCAGTTTTAGTGGGAGGGGTTCCTACGAGCAGTACTTC. As protein: CASSFSGRGSYEQYF.

The chain employs TRBV11-2 and TRBJ2-7; 8 bases line up with TRBD2. CDR1 and CDR2 from the germline V gene are SGHAT and FQNNGV. The CDR3 runs 15 residues. Trimming took 5 bases from V and 0 from J; bases not matched to a gene: 6. The CDR3 loop is CASSPLAGNSYEQYF. CDR3 sequence (DNA): TGTGCCAGCAGCCCCTTAGCGGGGAACTCCTACGAGCAGTACTTC.

Only one count was recorded for this clone. The chain is built from TRBV27 and TRBJ2-7; 10 bases are shared with TRBD1. Germline CDR1 is MNHEY and CDR2 is SMNVEV (reference sequence). The ends lost 6 bases at V and 6 bases at J; junction bases unmatched: 5. This CDR3 contains 13 residues. The CDR3 spells CASSLTGGGEQYF. The DNA of the CDR3 is TGTGCCAGCAGCTTGACAGGGGGCGGCGAGCAGTACTTC.

This rearrangement joins TRBV7-3 to TRBJ2-2, with a possible D match to TRBD1 (5 bases). V shed 3 bases and J shed 2 bases, with 10 bases lying between them. Germline CDR1 is SGHTA and CDR2 is FQGTGA. This CDR3 is built from 15 residues. Here the CDR3 DNA reads TGTGCCAGCAGCTTCGGGCAGGGAAACACCGGGGAGCTGTTTTTT. This gives the protein CASSFGQGNTGELFF.

The chain carries TRBV6-4 and TRBJ2-3; possible D gene TRBD2, 5 bases. The length of the CDR3 is 15 residues. Germline CDR1 MRHNA, CDR2 SNTAGT. V was pared by 5 bases and J by 1 base, with 13 bases between. CDR3 region: CASSQTGVGTDTQYF. The CDR3 region has the DNA TGTGCCAGCAGTCAGACCGGGGTTGGCACAGATACGCAGTATTTT.

The rearrangement joins TRBV21-1 to TRBJ1-5; TRBD1, the table's D call, was not compared with the DNA. TRBV21-1 is a recognized pseudogene. The CDR3 spans 14 residues. The chain's CDR3 is CAIKPDRDDQPQHF. The CDR3 region has the DNA TGTGCCATCAAGCCTGACAGGGATGATCAGCCCCAGCATTTT.

This rearrangement joins TRBV6-5 to TRBJ2-4, with 7 bases that match TRBD1. Germline loops: CDR1 MNHEY, CDR2 SVGAGI. V was pared by 7 bases and J by 8 bases, with 11 bases of the junction left unmatched. The length of the CDR3 is 14 residues. The CDR3 loop reads CASTRRQGSYIQYF. CDR3 nucleotides: TGTGCCAGCACCAGGAGACAGGGTTCATACATTCAGTACTTC.